This T cell receptor beta chain was sequenced during a study of blood T cell repertoires in COVID-19. In the source study's methods: Quantification of nucleated cells was approximated via reference gene primer amplification. Only in-frame clones appear in the TCRdb table, and some are missing; sequencing was by immunoSEQ multiplex PCR. D and trimming come from the DNA, and the V and J calls and clone size come from that table. The table records some 270,000 clones, 80% to 90% of them present only once. This CDR3 spans 14 amino acids. Looked up from germline, CDR1 is SGHRS and CDR2 is YFSETQ. V shed 4 bases, J shed 2 bases, and the junction held 4 bases outside the gene matches.

The origin of this receptor is a woman aged 40 to 50 who had recovered from COVID-19. The chain has TRBV5-1 and TRBJ1-1; TRBD1 aligns across 8 bases. Sequencing was carried out using peripheral blood. CDR3 region: CASSTGQGNTEAFF. CDR3 in DNA: TGCGCCAGCAGCACAGGACAGGGAAACACTGAAGCTTTCTTT.